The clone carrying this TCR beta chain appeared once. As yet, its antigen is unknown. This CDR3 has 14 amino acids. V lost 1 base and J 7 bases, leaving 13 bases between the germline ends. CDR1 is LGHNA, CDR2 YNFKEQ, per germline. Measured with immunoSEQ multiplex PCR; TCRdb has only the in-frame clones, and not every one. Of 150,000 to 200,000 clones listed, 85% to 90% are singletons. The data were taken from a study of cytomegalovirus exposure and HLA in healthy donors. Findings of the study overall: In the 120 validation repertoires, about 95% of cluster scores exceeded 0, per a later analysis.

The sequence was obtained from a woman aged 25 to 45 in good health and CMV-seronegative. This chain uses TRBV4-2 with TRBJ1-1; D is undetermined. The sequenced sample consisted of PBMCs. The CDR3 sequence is CASSQGSQSYEAFF. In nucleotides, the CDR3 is TGTGCCAGCAGCCAAGGGTCACAGAGCTATGAAGCTTTCTTT.